The clone carrying this T cell receptor beta chain was observed a single time. This specimen comes from a study of blood T cell repertoires in COVID-19. Profiling relied on immunoSEQ multiplex PCR, and the TCRdb table lists in-frame clones only, not all of them. This table holds about 200,000 clones, approximately 86% found once. The sequence derives from a woman between 40 and 50 years old with acute COVID-19. Sample: PBMCs or T cells enriched from blood (not recorded which).

The CDR3 nucleotides are TGTGCCAGCAGACCACAGGGATTTTGGACTGAAGCTTTCTTT. Amino acids: CASRPQGFWTEAFF. The genes are TRBV3-1 (or the pseudogene TRBV3-2) and TRBJ1-1; tentative D call: TRBD1 (6 bases). V lost 6 bases and J 5 bases, leaving 16 bases between the germline ends. Germline lookup yields CDR1 LGHDT and CDR2 YNNKEL (reference sequence). CDR3 size: 14 residues.